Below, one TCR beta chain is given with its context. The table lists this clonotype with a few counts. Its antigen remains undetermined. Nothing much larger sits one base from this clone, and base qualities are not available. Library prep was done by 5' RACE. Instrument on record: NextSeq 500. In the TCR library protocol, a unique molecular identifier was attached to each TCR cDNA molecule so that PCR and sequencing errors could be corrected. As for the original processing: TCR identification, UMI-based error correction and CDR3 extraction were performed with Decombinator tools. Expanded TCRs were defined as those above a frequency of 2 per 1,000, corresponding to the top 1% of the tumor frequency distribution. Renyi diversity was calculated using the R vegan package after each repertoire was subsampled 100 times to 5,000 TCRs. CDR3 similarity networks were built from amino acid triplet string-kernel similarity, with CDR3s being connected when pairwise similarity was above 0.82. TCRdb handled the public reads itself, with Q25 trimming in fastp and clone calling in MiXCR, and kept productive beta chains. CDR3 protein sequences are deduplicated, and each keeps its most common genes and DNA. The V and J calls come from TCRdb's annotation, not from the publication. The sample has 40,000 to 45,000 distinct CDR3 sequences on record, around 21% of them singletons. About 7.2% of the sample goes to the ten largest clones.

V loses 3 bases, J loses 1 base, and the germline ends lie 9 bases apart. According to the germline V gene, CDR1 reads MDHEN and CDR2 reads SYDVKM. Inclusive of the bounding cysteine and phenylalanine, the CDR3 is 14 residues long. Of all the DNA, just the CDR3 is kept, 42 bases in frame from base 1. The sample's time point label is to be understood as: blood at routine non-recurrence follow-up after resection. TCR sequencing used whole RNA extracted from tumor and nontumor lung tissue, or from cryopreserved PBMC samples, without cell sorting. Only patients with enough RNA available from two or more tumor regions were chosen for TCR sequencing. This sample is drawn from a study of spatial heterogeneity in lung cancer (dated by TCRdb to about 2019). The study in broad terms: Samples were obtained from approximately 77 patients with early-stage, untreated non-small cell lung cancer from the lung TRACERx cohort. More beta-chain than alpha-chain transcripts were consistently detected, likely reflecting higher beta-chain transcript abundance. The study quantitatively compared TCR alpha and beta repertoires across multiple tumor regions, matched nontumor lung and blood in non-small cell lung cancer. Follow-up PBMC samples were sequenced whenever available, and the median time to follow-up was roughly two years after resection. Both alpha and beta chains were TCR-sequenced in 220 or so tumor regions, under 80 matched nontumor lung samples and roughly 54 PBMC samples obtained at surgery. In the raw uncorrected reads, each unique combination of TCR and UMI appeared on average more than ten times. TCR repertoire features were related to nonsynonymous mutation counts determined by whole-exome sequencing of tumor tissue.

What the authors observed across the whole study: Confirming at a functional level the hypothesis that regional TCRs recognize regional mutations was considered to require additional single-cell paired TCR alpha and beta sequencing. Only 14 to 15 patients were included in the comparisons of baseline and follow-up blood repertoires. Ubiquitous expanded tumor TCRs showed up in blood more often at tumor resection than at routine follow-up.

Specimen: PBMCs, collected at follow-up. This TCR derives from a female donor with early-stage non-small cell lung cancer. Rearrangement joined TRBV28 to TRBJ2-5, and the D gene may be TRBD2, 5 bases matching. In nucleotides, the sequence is TGTGCCAGCAGTTTTAACGCGGGCCAAGAGACCCAGTACTTC. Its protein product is CASSFNAGQETQYF.